A selection of T cell receptor beta chains follows, all from one sample in a study of shared clonotypes between healthy human individuals. The repertoire was sequenced with immunoSEQ multiplex PCR; TCRdb's copy has only in-frame clones and lacks some. The sample lists just over 2,000,000 clones; over 85% were seen once. The material sequenced was naive CD8+ T cells sorted from blood. These receptors were obtained from a man between 18 and 35 years old in good health. The CDR3 runs from the conserved cysteine through the conserved F or W. Each record gives: D gene, clone size, V gene, J gene, CDR3 protein, CDR3 DNA. The D gene is left open where the match is weak. Clone size appears in some rows only: once, few, many, or a class for an expanded clone.

D gene: TRBD1; clone size: NA; V gene: TRBV7-9; J gene: TRBJ2-5; CDR3 protein: CASSSVPGQGAETQYF; CDR3 DNA: TGTGCCAGCAGCTCCGTCCCGGGACAGGGTGCAGAGACCCAGTACTTC
D gene: NA; clone size: once; V gene: TRBV6-1; J gene: TRBJ1-5; CDR3 protein: CASSGGREFLGNQPQHF; CDR3 DNA: TGTGCCAGCAGTGGGGGCAGGGAATTTCTCGGCAATCAGCCCCAGCATTTT
D gene: NA; clone size: once; V gene: TRBV13; J gene: TRBJ1-1; CDR3 protein: CASSGGPTEAFF; CDR3 DNA: TGTGCCAGCAGCGGGGGACCCACTGAAGCTTTCTTT
D gene: NA; clone size: NA; V gene: TRBV18; J gene: TRBJ2-5; CDR3 protein: CASSPEPYQETQYF; CDR3 DNA: TGTGCCAGCTCCCCCGAGCCTTACCAAGAGACCCAGTACTTC
D gene: NA; clone size: NA; V gene: TRBV10-2; J gene: TRBJ2-7; CDR3 protein: CASSDPSGGAAYEQYF; CDR3 DNA: TGCGCCAGCAGTGATCCTTCCGGGGGCGCGGCCTACGAGCAGTACTTC
D gene: NA; clone size: NA; V gene: TRBV27; J gene: TRBJ2-1; CDR3 protein: CASSFTKANEQFF; CDR3 DNA: TGTGCCAGCAGTTTTACAAAGGCCAATGAGCAGTTCTTC
D gene: TRBD2; clone size: NA; V gene: TRBV13; J gene: TRBJ2-5; CDR3 protein: CASSFGGEETQYF; CDR3 DNA: TGTGCCAGCAGCTTTGGGGGGGAAGAGACCCAGTACTTC
D gene: NA; clone size: NA; V gene: TRBV2; J gene: TRBJ1-5; CDR3 protein: CASRERGSNQPQHF; CDR3 DNA: TGTGCCAGCAGAGAACGGGGTAGCAATCAGCCCCAGCATTTT
D gene: NA; clone size: NA; V gene: TRBV11-2; J gene: TRBJ1-4; CDR3 protein: CASSLAYIATNEKLFF; CDR3 DNA: TGTGCCAGCAGCTTAGCCTACATTGCAACTAATGAAAAACTGTTTTTT
D gene: NA; clone size: NA; V gene: TRBV27; J gene: TRBJ2-7; CDR3 protein: CASSLGPGTPTYEQYF; CDR3 DNA: TGTGCCAGCAGTTTAGGCCCCGGGACACCGACCTACGAGCAGTACTTC
D gene: NA; clone size: NA; V gene: TRBV6-6; J gene: TRBJ1-1; CDR3 protein: CASSQVIEAFF; CDR3 DNA: TGTGCCAGCAGCCAGGTGATTGAAGCTTTCTTT
D gene: NA; clone size: NA; V gene: TRBV28; J gene: TRBJ1-1; CDR3 protein: CASSMPTVMNTEAFF; CDR3 DNA: TGTGCCAGCAGTATGCCCACAGTCATGAACACTGAAGCTTTCTTT
D gene: NA; clone size: NA; V gene: TRBV27; J gene: TRBJ2-5; CDR3 protein: CASSPGHYQETQYF; CDR3 DNA: TGTGCCAGCAGTCCGGGACACTATCAAGAGACCCAGTACTTC
D gene: NA; clone size: NA; V gene: TRBV11-3; J gene: TRBJ2-1; CDR3 protein: CASSPGGNEQFF; CDR3 DNA: TGTGCCAGCAGCCCCGGTGGGAATGAGCAGTTCTTC
D gene: NA; clone size: NA; V gene: TRBV27; J gene: TRBJ1-2; CDR3 protein: CASSPDRFYGYTF; CDR3 DNA: TGTGCCAGCAGTCCCGACCGCTTCTATGGCTACACCTTC
D gene: NA; clone size: NA; V gene: TRBV9; J gene: TRBJ1-2; CDR3 protein: CASSVGPGPNYGYTF; CDR3 DNA: TGTGCCAGCAGCGTAGGCCCGGGACCCAACTATGGCTACACCTTC
D gene: NA; clone size: NA; V gene: TRBV13; J gene: TRBJ2-7; CDR3 protein: CASSPEGDYEQYF; CDR3 DNA: TGTGCCAGCAGCCCCGAAGGGGACTACGAGCAGTACTTC
D gene: NA; clone size: NA; V gene: TRBV21-1; J gene: TRBJ2-2; CDR3 protein: CASASGRSAGELFF; CDR3 DNA: TGTGCCAGCGCCAGCGGGAGGTCGGCCGGGGAGCTGTTTTTT
D gene: TRBD1; clone size: NA; V gene: TRBV5-1; J gene: TRBJ2-7; CDR3 protein: CASGRGPTYEQYF; CDR3 DNA: TGCGCCAGCGGCAGGGGGCCCACCTACGAGCAGTACTTC
D gene: TRBD2; clone size: NA; V gene: TRBV5-1; J gene: TRBJ2-7; CDR3 protein: CASSLVGTSGAEQYF; CDR3 DNA: TGCGCCAGCAGCTTGGTCGGGACTAGCGGGGCTGAGCAGTACTTC
D gene: TRBD1; clone size: NA; V gene: TRBV9; J gene: TRBJ2-5; CDR3 protein: CASSVVGQGKETQYF; CDR3 DNA: TGTGCCAGCAGCGTAGTAGGACAGGGAAAAGAGACCCAGTACTTC
D gene: NA; clone size: NA; V gene: TRBV28; J gene: TRBJ2-5; CDR3 protein: CASSYLAGETSGQQETQYF; CDR3 DNA: TGTGCCAGCAGTTATCTAGCCGGAGAAACCTCTGGACAGCAAGAGACCCAGTACTTC
D gene: NA; clone size: NA; V gene: TRBV9; J gene: TRBJ1-1; CDR3 protein: CASSVGWTNTEAFF; CDR3 DNA: TGTGCCAGCAGCGTAGGGTGGACTAACACTGAAGCTTTCTTT
D gene: NA; clone size: NA; V gene: TRBV9; J gene: TRBJ2-1; CDR3 protein: CASSVAGVGYNEQFF; CDR3 DNA: TGTGCCAGCAGCGTAGCGGGGGTTGGCTACAATGAGCAGTTCTTC
D gene: NA; clone size: NA; V gene: TRBV4-1; J gene: TRBJ1-1; CDR3 protein: CASSQEVRTMNTEAFF; CDR3 DNA: TGCGCCAGCAGCCAAGAGGTGAGGACAATGAACACTGAAGCTTTCTTT
D gene: TRBD2; clone size: NA; V gene: TRBV25-1; J gene: TRBJ2-3; CDR3 protein: CASSSWREISTDTQYF; CDR3 DNA: TGTGCCAGCAGTTCCTGGCGGGAGATTAGCACAGATACGCAGTATTTT
D gene: NA; clone size: NA; V gene: TRBV4-1; J gene: TRBJ1-6; CDR3 protein: CASSQAQGSYNSPLHF; CDR3 DNA: TGCGCCAGCAGCCAAGCCCAGGGTTCCTATAATTCACCCCTCCACTTT